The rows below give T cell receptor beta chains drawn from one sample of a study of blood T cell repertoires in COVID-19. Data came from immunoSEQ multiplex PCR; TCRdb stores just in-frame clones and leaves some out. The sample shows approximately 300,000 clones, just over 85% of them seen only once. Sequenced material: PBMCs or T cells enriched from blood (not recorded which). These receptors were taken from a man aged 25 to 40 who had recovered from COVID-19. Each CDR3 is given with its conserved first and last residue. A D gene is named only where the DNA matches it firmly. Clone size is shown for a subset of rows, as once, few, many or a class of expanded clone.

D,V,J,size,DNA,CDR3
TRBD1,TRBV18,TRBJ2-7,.,TGTGCCAGCTCACCCGGGACAGGGTCGAGATACGAGCAGTACTTC,CASSPGTGSRYEQYF
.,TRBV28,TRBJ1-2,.,TGTGCCAGCAGTATGTCGTCGTGGACAGAAAACTATGGCTACACCTTC,CASSMSSWTENYGYTF
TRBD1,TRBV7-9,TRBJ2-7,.,TGTGCCAGCAGCTTAGGGGACAGGAGATCCTACGAGCAGTACTTC,CASSLGDRRSYEQYF
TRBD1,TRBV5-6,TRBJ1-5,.,TGTGCCAGCAGCTCGGGACAGGTCCCGAATCAGCCCCAGCATTTT,CASSSGQVPNQPQHF
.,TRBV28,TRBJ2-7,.,TGTGCCAGCAGTCCGACAGGATCGGTAGGATCCTACGAGCAGTACTTC,CASSPTGSVGSYEQYF
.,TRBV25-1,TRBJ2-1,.,TGTGCCAGCAGTGAAGGACAGTACAATGAGCAGTTCTTC,CASSEGQYNEQFF
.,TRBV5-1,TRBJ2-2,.,TGCGCCAGCAGCTTGCCGATAGAAAACACCGGGGAGCTGTTTTTT,CASSLPIENTGELFF
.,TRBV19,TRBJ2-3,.,TGTGCCAGTAGTATAGACAGGGTTAGCACAGATACGCAGTATTTT,CASSIDRVSTDTQYF
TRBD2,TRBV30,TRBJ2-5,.,TGTGCCCGGGAGGGAGCAGCACAAGAGACCCAGTACTTC,CAREGAAQETQYF
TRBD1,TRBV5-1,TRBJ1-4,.,TGCGCCAGCAGCTTTGTGGCAGGAGGGGGCTTATCGGAAAAACTGTTTTTT,CASSFVAGGGLSEKLFF
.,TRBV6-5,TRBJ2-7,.,TGTGCCAGCAGTACCGATGGACTACTAGCCTACGAGCAGTACTTC,CASSTDGLLAYEQYF
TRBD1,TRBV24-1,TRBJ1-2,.,TGTGCCACCAGTTTACAGGGGGCTTCTGGCTACACCTTC,CATSLQGASGYTF
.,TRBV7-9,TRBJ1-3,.,TGTGCCAGCAGCCCAACAATCTCTGGAAACACCATATATTTT,CASSPTISGNTIYF
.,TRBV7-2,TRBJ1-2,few,TGTGCCAGCAGCCCCGAAGGCACAGATGGCTACACCTTC,CASSPEGTDGYTF
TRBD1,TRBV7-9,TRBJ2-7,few,TGTGCCAGCAGCTTAATTGGGACAGGCACCTACGAGCAGTACTTC,CASSLIGTGTYEQYF
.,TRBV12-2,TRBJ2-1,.,TGTGCAAGTCATTTTTTCGCCTCCGGGAGGAAAATGGCCCACGAATCCAATGAGCAGTTCTTC,CASHFFASGRKMAHESNEQFF
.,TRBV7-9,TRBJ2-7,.,TGTGCCAGCAGTTGGGACTCCCGGGAGCAGTACTTC,CASSWDSREQYF
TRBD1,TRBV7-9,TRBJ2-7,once,TGTGCCAGCAGCGCGGGACAGGGGGCAATCTACGAGCAGTACTTC,CASSAGQGAIYEQYF
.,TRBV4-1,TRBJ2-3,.,TGCGCCAGCAGCCAAGCTCCGGGGGCAGATACGCAGTATTTT,CASSQAPGADTQYF
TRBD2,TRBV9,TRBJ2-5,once,TGTGCCAGCAGCGAGCTAGCGGGAGGGAGGGAGACCCAGTACTTC,CASSELAGGRETQYF